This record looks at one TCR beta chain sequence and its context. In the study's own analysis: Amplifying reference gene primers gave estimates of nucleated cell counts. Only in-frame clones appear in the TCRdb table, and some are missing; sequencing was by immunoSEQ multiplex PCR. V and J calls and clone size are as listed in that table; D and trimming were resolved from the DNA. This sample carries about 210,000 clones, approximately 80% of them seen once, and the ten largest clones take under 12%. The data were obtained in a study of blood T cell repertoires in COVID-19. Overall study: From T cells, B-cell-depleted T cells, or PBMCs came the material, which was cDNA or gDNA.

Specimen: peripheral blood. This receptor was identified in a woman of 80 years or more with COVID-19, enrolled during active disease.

CDR3 DNA: TGCGCCAGCAGCCAAACCAATAAGAACAGGGGGGATCAGCCCCAGCATTTT. Its translation: CASSQTNKNRGDQPQHF. This chain connects TRBV4-1 to TRBJ1-5, with TRBD1 matching 8 bases. Germline CDR1 and CDR2: MGHRA and YSYEKL. J was trimmed by 5 bases and V by 2 bases; bases with no gene match: 11. This CDR3 has 17 amino acids.